This is a list of T cell receptor beta chains from one sample in a study of human T cells and chemical hapten exposure. TCRdb reprocessed the RACE reads with MiXCR, giving one entry per CDR3 protein. The top ten hold around 3% of the sample, which has 85,000 to 95,000 distinct CDR3 sequences, roughly 8.5% seen once. The sample taken for sequencing was whole blood. The receptors were gathered from a female donor in good health. Some clones in this sample may be carry-over from other donors' samples. Both conserved end residues are part of each CDR3. The order of the fields is D gene, V gene, clone size, J gene, CDR3 DNA, CDR3 protein. The D gene is left open where the match is weak. For some rows the clone size is stated as once, few or many, or as a class when expanded; others skip it.

NA,TRBV23-1,once,TRBJ2-2,TGCGCCAGCAGTCAATCATCCGGGAACACCGGGGAGCTGTTTTTT,CASSQSSGNTGELFF
NA,TRBV5-1,NA,TRBJ1-1,TGCGCCAGCAGCCCACTTACAGAGTCCGCTGAAGCTTTCTTT,CASSPLTESAEAFF
NA,TRBV6-1,few,TRBJ2-1,TGTGCCAGCACTGAATTCGGCTCCTACAATGAGCAGTTCTTC,CASTEFGSYNEQFF
NA,TRBV4-1,many,TRBJ1-4,TGCGCCAGCAGCCAAGGAGGAAATGAAAAACTGTTTTTT,CASSQGGNEKLFF
NA,TRBV12-3/TRBV12-4,NA,TRBJ2-3,TGTGCCAGCAGCCCCGGATCAGATACGCAGTATTTT,CASSPGSDTQYF
NA,TRBV20-1,few,TRBJ1-3,TGCAGTGTTCTCTCTGGAAACACCATATATTTT,CSVLSGNTIYF
TRBD2,TRBV7-6,few,TRBJ2-6,TGTGCCAGCAGCTTACTCGCGGGAGATACTGGGGCCAACGTCCTGACTTTC,CASSLLAGDTGANVLTF
NA,TRBV12-3/TRBV12-4,many,TRBJ2-7,TGTGCCAGCAGCCCGACGGACTCCTACGAGCAGTACTTC,CASSPTDSYEQYF
NA,TRBV27,many,TRBJ2-4,TGTGCCACGAGATTGGCTGGTACCAAAAACATTCAGTACTTC,CATRLAGTKNIQYF
NA,TRBV9,NA,TRBJ2-1,TGTGCCAGCAGCGTAGGAACCAGGGGTGAGCAGTTCTTC,CASSVGTRGEQFF
NA,TRBV3-1,few,TRBJ2-1,TGTGCCAGCAGCCAATACCTACCCAATGAGCAGTTCTTC,CASSQYLPNEQFF
NA,TRBV12-3/TRBV12-4,NA,TRBJ1-6,TGTGCCAGCAGTTTATCTTCAGTTAATTCACCCCTCCACTTT,CASSLSSVNSPLHF
NA,TRBV24-1,few,TRBJ2-3,TGTGCCACCAGTGATAGGGGACCGACAGATACGCAGTATTTT,CATSDRGPTDTQYF
NA,TRBV20-1,few,TRBJ2-3,TGCAGTGCTAGAGATTTGCCCCGCGCAGCTGCGGATACGCAGTATTTT,CSARDLPRAAADTQYF
NA,TRBV6-4,NA,TRBJ2-5,TGTGCCAGCAGTGACTCGGTAGGGGACATCGAGACCCAGTACTTC,CASSDSVGDIETQYF
TRBD2,TRBV19,few,TRBJ2-3,TGTGCCTCCGGACTAGCGGACCTAGTTACTAGCACAGATACGCAGTATTTT,CASGLADLVTSTDTQYF
TRBD1,TRBV6-2/TRBV6-3,NA,TRBJ1-2,TGTGCCAGCAGTAGACCGGGACAGGGTCCCTATGGCTACACCTTC,CASSRPGQGPYGYTF
TRBD2,TRBV12-3/TRBV12-4,many,TRBJ2-3,TGTGCCAGCAGTCTAGCGGGAGTTGGTGATACGCAGTATTTT,CASSLAGVGDTQYF
NA,TRBV11-2,many,TRBJ2-7,TGTGCCAGCAGCTCACCTCGAACCGGGATTAATATCTACGAGCAGTACTTC,CASSSPRTGINIYEQYF
TRBD2,TRBV5-1,many,TRBJ2-1,TGCGCCAGCAGCCCTGGGGCTAGCGGGAGTTCTGGTGAGCAGTTCTTC,CASSPGASGSSGEQFF
TRBD1,TRBV7-2,NA,TRBJ1-1,TGTGCCAGCAGGGATGGACAGGGAATGAACACTGAAGCTTTCTTT,CASRDGQGMNTEAFF
NA,TRBV6-6,few,TRBJ2-1,TGTGCCAGCAGTTATAGAGCGAATGAGCAGTTCTTC,CASSYRANEQFF
NA,TRBV28,many,TRBJ2-3,TGTGCCAGCAGTTTTGGGGCAGGCAGAGATACGCAGTATTTT,CASSFGAGRDTQYF
NA,TRBV29-1,few,TRBJ2-1,TGCAGCGTTGGCACAAGACTTAGTGGTAATGAGCAGTTCTTC,CSVGTRLSGNEQFF
TRBD2,TRBV28,few,TRBJ2-4,TGTGCCAGCAGTTTTAGCGGGAGGGATAAAAACATTCAGTACTTC,CASSFSGRDKNIQYF
NA,TRBV28,few,TRBJ2-1,TGTGCCAGCAGCCACCGGGGCGGGGGCCCCTACAATGAGCAGTTCTTC,CASSHRGGGPYNEQFF
NA,TRBV25-1,few,TRBJ2-4,TGTGCCAGCAGTGAATTCCTAAGCGGCAAAAACATTCAGTACTTC,CASSEFLSGKNIQYF
TRBD2,TRBV7-2,few,TRBJ2-3,TGTGCCAGCAGCTTAGGTGTAAGCGGGGCAGATACGCAGTATTTT,CASSLGVSGADTQYF
TRBD2,TRBV20-1,NA,TRBJ2-7,TGCAGTCCCGGGACTAGCGGGAGCGACGAGCAGTACTTC,CSPGTSGSDEQYF
NA,TRBV7-9,few,TRBJ2-7,TGTGCCAGCAGCCCGGGGACCGTTCCCTCCTACGAGCAGTACTTC,CASSPGTVPSYEQYF
NA,TRBV30,NA,TRBJ2-2,TGTGCCTGGAATAACAGGATCACCGGGGAGCTGTTTTTT,CAWNNRITGELFF
NA,TRBV20-1,few,TRBJ2-7,TGCAGTGCTAGAGGGAGGGCCGGCGAGCAGTACTTC,CSARGRAGEQYF
TRBD1,TRBV25-1,few,TRBJ1-6,TGTGCCAGCACAGGGGGCTTTTCACCGAATTCACCCCTCCACTTT,CASTGGFSPNSPLHF
TRBD1,TRBV5-1,NA,TRBJ1-1,TGCGCCAGCAGCCCCCGGACAGGGGGCGTTAGTGGTGAAGCTTTCTTT,CASSPRTGGVSGEAFF
NA,TRBV20-1,many,TRBJ2-3,TGCAGTGCTAGTGACTCCAACATGGAGTATTTT,CSASDSNMEYF
TRBD1,TRBV5-1,NA,TRBJ1-1,TGCGCCAGCAGCCGGACAGGGGAAGGGACTGAAGCTTTCTTT,CASSRTGEGTEAFF
NA,TRBV7-2,NA,TRBJ2-3,TGTGCCAGCAGCTTAGTTCAGCGGGGCACAGATACGCAGTATTTT,CASSLVQRGTDTQYF
NA,TRBV12-3/TRBV12-4,many,TRBJ2-2,TGTGCCAGCAGCCCCGGGACCACCACCGGGGAGCTGTTTTTT,CASSPGTTTGELFF
TRBD1,TRBV5-1,few,TRBJ2-1,TGCGCCAGCAGCTTCGACCGGGACAGGGTCAATGAGCAGTTCTTC,CASSFDRDRVNEQFF
NA,TRBV7-9,few,TRBJ2-3,TGTGCCAGCAGCTCTGGTAGAGATACGCAGTATTTT,CASSSGRDTQYF
NA,TRBV20-1,many,TRBJ2-6,TGCAGTGCTAGTGGGGGGCCAAGCTCTGGGGCCAACGTCCTGACTTTC,CSASGGPSSGANVLTF
NA,TRBV18,NA,TRBJ1-4,TGTGCCAGCTCACCGGACATCGCAACTAATGAAAAACTGTTTTTT,CASSPDIATNEKLFF
NA,TRBV12-3/TRBV12-4,NA,TRBJ2-1,TGTGCCAGCAGTTCGACTAGAGCGAGCTCCTACAATGAGCAGTTCTTC,CASSSTRASSYNEQFF
NA,TRBV7-2,NA,TRBJ2-3,TGTGCCAGCAGCTTAGGTCACATCCCGGATACGCAGTATTTT,CASSLGHIPDTQYF